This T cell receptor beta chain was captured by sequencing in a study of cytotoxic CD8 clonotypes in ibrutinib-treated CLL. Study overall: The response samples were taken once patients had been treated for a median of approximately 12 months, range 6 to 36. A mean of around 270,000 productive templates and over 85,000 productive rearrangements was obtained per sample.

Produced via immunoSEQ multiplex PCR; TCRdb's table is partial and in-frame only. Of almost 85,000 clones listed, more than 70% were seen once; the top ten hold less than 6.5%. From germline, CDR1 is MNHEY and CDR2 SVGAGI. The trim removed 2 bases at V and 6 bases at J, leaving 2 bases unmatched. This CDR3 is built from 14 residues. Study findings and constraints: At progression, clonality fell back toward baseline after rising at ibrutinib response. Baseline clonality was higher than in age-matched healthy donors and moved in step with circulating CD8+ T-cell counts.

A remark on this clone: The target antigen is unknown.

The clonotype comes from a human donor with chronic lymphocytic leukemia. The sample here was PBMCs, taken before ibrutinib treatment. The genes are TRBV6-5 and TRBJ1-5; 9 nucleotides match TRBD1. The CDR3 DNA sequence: TGTGCCAGCAGTTACGGACAGGGGAGTCAGCCCCAGCATTTT. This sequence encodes CASSYGQGSQPQHF.